The 24 T cell receptor beta chains below were found in one sample sequenced in a study of radiotherapy plus CTLA-4 blockade in lung cancer (dated by TCRdb to about 2018). Library preparation was by the immunoSEQ multiplex PCR assay. TCRdb stores this immuneACCESS table with in-frame sequences only. Part of the clones is absent; in the studies checked, under half of the shortfall reflects unresolved V genes, and no reason is known for the rest. The sample table records about 59,000 clones; roughly 76% of these occur just once. About 8.3% of the sample belongs to the ten largest clones. Sample: peripheral blood, taken from a patient treated with radiotherapy plus ipilimumab. The receptors were gathered from a human donor with non-small cell lung cancer whose response to radiotherapy plus ipilimumab could not be evaluated.

The genes are TRBV7-2 and TRBJ2-3; 8 nucleotides match TRBD2. V lost 3 bases, J lost 5 bases, and 13 bases stayed unmatched. Germline CDR1 reads SGHTA; CDR2 reads FQGNSA. The CDR3 sequence is 17 residues long. The CDR3 here is CASSFLSAGGRGDTQYF. The CDR3 region has the DNA TGTGCCAGCAGCTTTTTATCGGCGGGGGGCCGGGGAGATACGCAGTATTTT.

V is TRBV6-6 and J is TRBJ1-1; no definite D call. The V and J ends lost 0 bases and 1 base respectively, with 9 bases between them. The germline V gene encodes CDR1 MNHNY and CDR2 SVGAGI (reference sequence). This CDR3 contains 15 residues. The CDR3 spells CASSYSVGRNTEAFF. The DNA for the CDR3 is TGTGCCAGCAGTTACTCAGTAGGGAGGAACACTGAAGCTTTCTTT.

This sequence joins TRBV6-6 and TRBJ1-1, with TRBD1 identical over 7 bases. Germline V gene lookup returns CDR1 MNHNY and CDR2 SVGAGI (reference sequence). The CDR3 runs to 11 residues. J gave up 11 bases and V 4 bases, and 4 bases lay outside the gene matches. CDR3 bases: TGTGCCAGCAGTTCAGGGGGTTCGGCTTTCTTT. Protein: CASSSGGSAFF.

The chain couples TRBV4-1 to TRBJ2-1, with 11 bases identical to TRBD2. V was clipped by 2 bases and J by 5 bases; unmatched bases: 5. CDR3 size: 16 residues. The germline CDR1 and CDR2 sequences are MGHRA and YSYEKL. CDR3 sequence reads: CASSQHSGGVNNEQFF. For the CDR3, the DNA is TGCGCCAGCAGCCAACATAGCGGGGGGGTAAACAATGAGCAGTTCTTC.

The chain carries TRBV5-1 and TRBJ2-7; TRBD1 aligns across 12 bases. The V and J ends lost 4 bases and 4 bases, in that order; junction bases with no gene match: 9. The CDR3 loop spans 16 amino acids. Germline V lookup: CDR1 SGHRS, CDR2 YFSETQ. CDR3: CASSRLPGQGAYEQYF. As DNA, the CDR3 is TGCGCCAGCAGCCGTCTGCCGGGACAGGGGGCTTACGAGCAGTACTTC.

CDR3 in DNA: TGTGCCAGCAGTGCGCTGCCCGACAGGGGTGAAAAACTGTTTTTT. This sequence encodes CASSALPDRGEKLFF. The rearrangement links TRBV6-5 to TRBJ1-4, with 8 bases matching TRBD1. The CDR3 sequence is 15 residues long. Germline values: CDR1 MNHEY, CDR2 SVGAGI. V lost 5 bases to trimming and J lost 7 bases; unmatched junction nucleotides: 9.

V is TRBV9 and J is TRBJ1-1; TRBD1 is a possible D gene (6 bases). The germline gives CDR1 SGDLS, CDR2 YYNGEE. The CDR3 is made up of 15 amino acids. The V and J ends lost 3 bases and 4 bases respectively, with 16 bases between them. The CDR3 DNA reads as TGTGCCAGCAGCGCCGGGGTAGGGGGAACCACTGAAGCTTTCTTT. Residues: CASSAGVGGTTEAFF.

This CDR3 is CASSGNTGGGEAFF. The CDR3 DNA follows: TGTGCCAGCAGCGGAAATACAGGGGGCGGTGAAGCTTTCTTT. This rearrangement joins TRBV7-6 to TRBJ1-1; 9 bases line up with TRBD1. V shed 5 bases, J shed 7 bases, and the junction held 8 bases outside the gene matches. This CDR3 has 14 residues. The germline V gene has CDR1 SGHVS and CDR2 FNYEAQ.

The CDR3 nucleotides read TGTGCCACCAGCAGGGCCATTCCGGGACAGGGCACAGATACGCAGTATTTT. Its translation: CATSRAIPGQGTDTQYF. The chain employs TRBV15 and TRBJ2-3, with 8 nucleotides matching TRBD1. Germline assignment: CDR1 LNHNV and CDR2 YYDKDF (reference sequence). This CDR3 spans 17 amino acids. The junction had 9 bases not matched to a gene; V was cut back by 3 bases and J by 1 base.

CDR3 region: CASNRDRGQDEQFF. CDR3 in DNA: TGTGCCAGTAACAGGGACAGGGGGCAGGATGAGCAGTTCTTC. V is TRBV7-9 and J is TRBJ2-1; 12 bases map to TRBD1. V dropped 9 bases and J dropped 8; count of bases not matched to a gene: 8. The CDR3 runs 14 residues. Germline CDR1 reads SEHNR; CDR2 reads FQNEAQ (reference sequence).

This clone was counted only a few times. The chain is built from TRBV5-1 and TRBJ2-7; D ambiguous. Deletions cut 0 bases from V and 3 bases from J, with 7 bases between. There are 13 residues in the CDR3. Germline CDR1 SGHRS, CDR2 YFSETQ. The chain's CDR3 is CASSLAGFYEQYF. The CDR3 coding sequence is TGCGCCAGCAGCTTGGCAGGTTTCTACGAGCAGTACTTC.

The gene calls are TRBV7-3 and TRBJ2-7, with 8 bases identical to TRBD2. The V gene's germline CDR1 is SGHTA and CDR2 FQGTGA. Trimming cost V 0 bases and J 3 bases; bases outside gene matches: 7. The CDR3 sequence is 16 residues long. CDR3 sequence reads: CASSLTATSENYEQYF. CDR3 nucleotide sequence: TGTGCCAGCAGCTTAACGGCGACTAGCGAAAACTACGAGCAGTACTTC.

The chain has TRBV30 and TRBJ1-4; the D is unclear. This CDR3 has 12 residues. Germline V gene sequence: CDR1 GTSNPN, CDR2 SVGIG (reference sequence). Trimming removed 0 bases from V and 11 bases from J, with 10 bases in between. CDR3 amino acids: CAWSVWGGKLFF. The CDR3 nucleotides are TGTGCCTGGAGTGTATGGGGAGGGAAACTGTTTTTT.

This chain uses TRBV10-2 with TRBJ1-2; TRBD1 matches 7 bases. Germline CDR1 WSHSY, CDR2 SAAADI. The CDR3 consists of 15 residues. V lost 0 bases to trimming and J lost 5 bases; unmatched junction nucleotides: 6. The chain's CDR3 is CASSESLGTDYGYTF. The CDR3 DNA is TGCGCCAGCAGTGAGTCCTTAGGGACAGATTATGGCTACACCTTC.

V usage is TRBV19 and J usage is TRBJ1-5; 7 bases fit TRBD1. V gave up 5 bases and J gave up 4 bases; unmatched junction bases: 17. Germline V gives CDR1 LNHDA, CDR2 SQIVND (reference sequence). CDR3 length equals 18 residues. The CDR3 sequence is CASSVGELRDRGNQPQHF. As DNA, the CDR3 is TGTGCCAGTAGTGTGGGGGAGTTGAGGGACAGAGGAAATCAGCCCCAGCATTTT.

The chain carries TRBV6-1 and TRBJ1-1; D is possibly TRBD1 (6 bases). The germline V gene has CDR1 MNHNS and CDR2 SASEGT. This CDR3 is built from 10 residues. Between the trimmed V and J ends, which lost 8 bases and 11 bases, there was a span of 12 bases. As DNA, the CDR3 is TGTGCCAGCGGACAGATTAGGGCTTTCTTT. This sequence encodes CASGQIRAFF.

The chain uses TRBV30 and TRBJ1-2; D ambiguous. This CDR3 spans 14 amino acids. Germline CDR1 and CDR2: GTSNPN and SVGIG (reference sequence). Trimming cost V 0 bases and J 3 bases, with 11 bases left between them. The CDR3 reads CAWSVSTHHYGYTF. CDR3 sequence (DNA): TGTGCCTGGAGTGTAAGCACCCACCACTATGGCTACACCTTC. Using reference TRBV30 and TRBJ1-2 for the parts outside the CDR3, the full variable domain is SQTIHQWPATLVQPVGSPLSLECTVEGTSNPNLYWYRQAAGRGLQLLFYSVGIGQISSEVPQNLSASRPQDRQFILSSKKLLLSDSGFYLCAWSVSTHHYGYTFGSGTRLTVV.

The chain employs TRBV27 and TRBJ2-2, with no clear D. CDR1 and CDR2 from the germline V gene are MNHEY and SMNVEV (reference sequence). Between the trimmed V and J ends, which lost 6 bases and 7 bases, there was a span of 9 bases. The CDR3 contains 12 residues. The CDR3 sequence: CASRLSGGELFF. The CDR3 nucleotides read TGTGCCAGCAGACTCTCAGGCGGGGAGCTGTTTTTT.

The CDR3, as DNA: TGTGCCAGCATATCTAGTAGGCTAATAACGGTCACTGAAGCTTTCTTT. Translated, it gives CASISSRLITVTEAFF. The chain has TRBV28 and TRBJ1-1; D unresolved. Trimming left V 7 bases short and J 4 bases short, with 22 bases between. CDR3 length equals 16 residues. In germline, CDR1 is MDHEN, CDR2 SYDVKM.

This chain links TRBV7-2 with TRBJ2-2; D perhaps matches TRBD2 (6 bases). The CDR3 length is 15 residues. Trimming took 3 bases from V and 1 from J, leaving 9 bases between them. The germline gives CDR1 SGHTA, CDR2 FQGNSA. The CDR3 DNA follows: TGTGCCAGCAGCTTTCCGGGGGTGAACACCGGGGAGCTGTTTTTT. Translating it yields CASSFPGVNTGELFF.

Here the CDR3 reads CASSHGGDPYNEQFF. CDR3 nucleotide sequence: TGCGCCAGCAGCCACGGAGGGGATCCTTACAATGAGCAGTTCTTC. The chain combines TRBV4-1 with TRBJ2-1; D might be TRBD2 (6 bases). The germline CDR1 and CDR2 sequences are MGHRA and YSYEKL. Trimming removed 3 bases from V and 4 bases from J, with 13 bases in between. There are 15 residues in the CDR3.

This chain links TRBV28 with TRBJ2-6; 9 bases match TRBD1. V lost 7 bases to trimming and J lost 3 bases; unmatched junction nucleotides: 10. This CDR3 is 17 amino acids long. Germline loops: CDR1 MDHEN, CDR2 SYDVKM. The CDR3 protein is CASKPGQGLSGANVLTF. CDR3 bases: TGTGCCAGCAAACCGGGACAGGGCCTCAGTGGGGCCAACGTCCTGACTTTC.

V is TRBV6-5 and J is TRBJ1-3; no reliable D call. V lost 0 bases and J lost 4, with 10 bases in between. Germline CDR1 MNHEY, CDR2 SVGAGI. This CDR3 region has 15 residues. The CDR3 nucleotides are TGTGCCAGCAGTTACTCTTGGGCGATCGGAAACACCATATATTTT. Encoded protein: CASSYSWAIGNTIYF.

This clone appeared a single time. CDR3 bases: TGTGCCAGCAGTTTTTCCCCCCGACTGAGCTCCTACAATGAGCAGTTCTTC. It is translated as CASSFSPRLSSYNEQFF. The rearrangement joins TRBV28 to TRBJ2-1, with D hard to call. CDR3 length: 17 residues. V lost 3 bases and J lost 0, with 15 bases in between. Germline assignment: CDR1 MDHEN and CDR2 SYDVKM.